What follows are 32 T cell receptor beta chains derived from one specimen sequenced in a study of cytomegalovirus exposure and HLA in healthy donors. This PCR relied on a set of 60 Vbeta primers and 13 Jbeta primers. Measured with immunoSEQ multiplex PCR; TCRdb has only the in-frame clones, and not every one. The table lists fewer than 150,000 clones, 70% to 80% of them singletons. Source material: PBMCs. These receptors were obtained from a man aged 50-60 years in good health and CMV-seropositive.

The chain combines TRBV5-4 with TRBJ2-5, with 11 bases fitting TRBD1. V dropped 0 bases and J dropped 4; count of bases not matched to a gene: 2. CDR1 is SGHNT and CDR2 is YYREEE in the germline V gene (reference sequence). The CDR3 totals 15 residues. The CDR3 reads CASSLGTGGIETQYF. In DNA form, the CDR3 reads TGTGCCAGCAGCTTGGGGACAGGGGGCATAGAGACCCAGTACTTC. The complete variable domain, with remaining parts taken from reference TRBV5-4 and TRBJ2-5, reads ETGVTQSPTHLIKTRGQQVTLRCSSQSGHNTVSWYQQALGQGPQFIFQYYREEENGRGNFPPRFSGLQFPNYSSELNVNALELDDSALYLCASSLGTGGIETQYFGPGTRLLVL.

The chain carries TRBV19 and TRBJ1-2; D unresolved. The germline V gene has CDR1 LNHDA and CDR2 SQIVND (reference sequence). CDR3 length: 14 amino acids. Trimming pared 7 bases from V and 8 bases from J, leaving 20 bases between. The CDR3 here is CASTFPGVRNGYTF. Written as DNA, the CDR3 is TGTGCCAGTACCTTTCCGGGAGTCCGGAACGGCTACACCTTC.

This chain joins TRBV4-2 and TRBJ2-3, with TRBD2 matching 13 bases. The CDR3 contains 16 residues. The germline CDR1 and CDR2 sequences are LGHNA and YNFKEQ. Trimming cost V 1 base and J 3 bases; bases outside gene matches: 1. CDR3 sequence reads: CASSQGTSGSTDTQYF. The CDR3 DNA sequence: TGTGCCAGCAGCCAAGGGACTAGCGGGAGTACAGATACGCAGTATTTT.

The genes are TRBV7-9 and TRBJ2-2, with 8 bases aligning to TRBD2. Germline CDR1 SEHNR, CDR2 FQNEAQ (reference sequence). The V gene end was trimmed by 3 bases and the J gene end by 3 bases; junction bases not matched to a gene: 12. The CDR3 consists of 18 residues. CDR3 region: CASSFRGGGPSDTGELFF. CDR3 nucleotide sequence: TGTGCCAGCAGCTTTCGGGGGGGAGGGCCCTCGGACACCGGGGAGCTGTTTTTT.

CDR3 loop: CASSYDTTGLQFF. The CDR3 nucleotides read TGCGCCAGCAGCTACGACACAACCGGCCTACAGTTCTTC. This sequence joins TRBV5-1 and TRBJ2-1; D is unclear. The CDR3 has 13 residues. Deletions cut 3 bases from V and 13 bases from J, with 17 bases between. The germline gives CDR1 SGHRS, CDR2 YFSETQ.

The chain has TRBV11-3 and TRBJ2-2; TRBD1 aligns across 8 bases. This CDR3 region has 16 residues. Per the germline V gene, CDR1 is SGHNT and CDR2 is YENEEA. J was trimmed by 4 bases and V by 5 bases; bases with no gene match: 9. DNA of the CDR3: TGTGCCAGCAGCCCAGGACAGGGACTTCTCACCGGGGAGCTGTTTTTT. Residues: CASSPGQGLLTGELFF.

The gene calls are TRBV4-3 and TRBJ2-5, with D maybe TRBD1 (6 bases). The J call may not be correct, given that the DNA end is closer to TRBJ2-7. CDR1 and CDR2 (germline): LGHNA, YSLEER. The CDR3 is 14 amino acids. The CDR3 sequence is CASSLQKQGNEQYF. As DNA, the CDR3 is TGCGCCAGCAGCCTACAGAAACAGGGAAACGAGCAGTACTTC.

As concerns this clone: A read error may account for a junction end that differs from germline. The CDR3 reads CASSEGGRLDF. DNA for the CDR3: TGTGCCAGCAGTGAGGGCGGGAGGTTGGATTTT. The gene calls are TRBV6-4 and TRBJ2-3; 8 nucleotides agree with TRBD2. Germline V gene lookup returns CDR1 MRHNA and CDR2 SNTAGT. The CDR3 totals 11 residues.

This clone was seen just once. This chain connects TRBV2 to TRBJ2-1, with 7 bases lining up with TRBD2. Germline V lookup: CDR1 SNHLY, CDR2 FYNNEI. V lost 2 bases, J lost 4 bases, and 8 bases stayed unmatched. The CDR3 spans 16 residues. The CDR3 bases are TGTGCCAGCAGTGAAAGGTGGGGGGGACCTTACAATGAGCAGTTCTTC. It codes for CASSERWGGPYNEQFF.

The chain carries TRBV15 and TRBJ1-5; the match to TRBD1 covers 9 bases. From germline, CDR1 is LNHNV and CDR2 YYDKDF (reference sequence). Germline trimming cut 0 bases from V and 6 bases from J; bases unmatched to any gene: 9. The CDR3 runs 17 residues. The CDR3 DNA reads TGTGCCACCAGCAGAGATCTGGGACAGGGCGTGACTCAGCCCCAGCATTTT. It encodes CATSRDLGQGVTQPQHF.

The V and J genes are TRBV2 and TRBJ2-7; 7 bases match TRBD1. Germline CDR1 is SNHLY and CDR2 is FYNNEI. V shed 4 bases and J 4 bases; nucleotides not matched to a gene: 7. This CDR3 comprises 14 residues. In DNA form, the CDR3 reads TGTGCCAGCAGTGTGATAGGGGGCAATTACGAGCAGTACTTC. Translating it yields CASSVIGGNYEQYF. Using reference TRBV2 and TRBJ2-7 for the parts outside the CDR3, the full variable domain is EPEVTQTPSHQVTQMGQEVILRCVPISNHLYFYWYRQILGQKVEFLVSFYNNEISEKSEIFDDQFSVERPDGSNFTLKIRSTKLEDSAMYFCASSVIGGNYEQYFGPGTRLTVT.

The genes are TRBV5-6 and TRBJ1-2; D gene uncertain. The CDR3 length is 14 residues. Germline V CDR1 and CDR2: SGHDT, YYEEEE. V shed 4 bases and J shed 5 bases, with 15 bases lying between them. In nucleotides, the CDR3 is TGTGCCAGCAGCATCGAGATTGGAGGTTATGGCTACACCTTC. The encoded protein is CASSIEIGGYGYTF.

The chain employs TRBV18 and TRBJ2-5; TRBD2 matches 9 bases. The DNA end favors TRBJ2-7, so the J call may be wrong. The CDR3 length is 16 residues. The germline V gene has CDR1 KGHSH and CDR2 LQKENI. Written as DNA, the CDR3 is TGTGCCAGCTCGCCGCCTTTAGCGGGAGCCCCCTACGAGCAGTACTTC. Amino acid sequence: CASSPPLAGAPYEQYF.

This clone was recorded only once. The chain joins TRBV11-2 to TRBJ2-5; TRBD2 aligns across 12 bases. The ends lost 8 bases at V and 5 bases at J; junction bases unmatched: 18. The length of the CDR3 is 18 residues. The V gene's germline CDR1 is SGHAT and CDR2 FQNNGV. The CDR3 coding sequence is TGTGCCAGCGAGAAAAGGGCAGGGACTAGCGGGTCAAGGGAGACCCAGTACTTC. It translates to CASEKRAGTSGSRETQYF.

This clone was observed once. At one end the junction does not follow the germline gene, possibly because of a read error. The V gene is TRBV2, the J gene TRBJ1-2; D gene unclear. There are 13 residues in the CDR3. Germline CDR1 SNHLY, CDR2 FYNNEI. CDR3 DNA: TGTGCCAGCAGTGACAAGGTCAACTATGGCCACACCTTC. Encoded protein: CASSDKVNYGHTF. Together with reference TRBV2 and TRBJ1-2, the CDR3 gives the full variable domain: EPEVTQTPSHQVTQMGQEVILRCVPISNHLYFYWYRQILGQKVEFLVSFYNNEISEKSEIFDDQFSVERPDGSNFTLKIRSTKLEDSAMYFCASSDKVNYGHTFGSGTRLTVV.

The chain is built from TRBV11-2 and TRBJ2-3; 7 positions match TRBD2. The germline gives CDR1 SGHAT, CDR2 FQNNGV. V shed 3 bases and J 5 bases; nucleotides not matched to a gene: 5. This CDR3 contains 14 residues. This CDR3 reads CASSLAGDIDTQYF. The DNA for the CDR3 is TGTGCCAGCAGCTTGGCGGGAGATATAGATACGCAGTATTTT.

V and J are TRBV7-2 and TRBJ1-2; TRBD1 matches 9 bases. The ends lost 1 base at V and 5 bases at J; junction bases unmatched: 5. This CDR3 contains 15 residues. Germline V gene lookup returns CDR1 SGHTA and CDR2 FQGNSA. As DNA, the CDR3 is TGTGCCAGCAGCTTAGGGACAGGGGTTGAGTATGGCTACACCTTC. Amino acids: CASSLGTGVEYGYTF.

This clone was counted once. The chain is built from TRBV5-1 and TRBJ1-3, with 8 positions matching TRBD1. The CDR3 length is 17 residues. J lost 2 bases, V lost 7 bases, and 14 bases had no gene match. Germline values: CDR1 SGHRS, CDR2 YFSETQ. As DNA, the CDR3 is TGCGCCAGCCCACCCTACAGGGGGAAAGGAACTGGAAACACCATATATTTT. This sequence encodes CASPPYRGKGTGNTIYF.

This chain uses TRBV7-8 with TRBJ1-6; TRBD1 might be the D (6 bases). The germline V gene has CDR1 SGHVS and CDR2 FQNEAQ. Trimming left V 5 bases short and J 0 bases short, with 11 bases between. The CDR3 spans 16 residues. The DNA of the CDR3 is TGTGCCAGCAGCAGGACAGCCAGCTCCTATAATTCACCCCTCCACTTT. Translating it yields CASSRTASSYNSPLHF.

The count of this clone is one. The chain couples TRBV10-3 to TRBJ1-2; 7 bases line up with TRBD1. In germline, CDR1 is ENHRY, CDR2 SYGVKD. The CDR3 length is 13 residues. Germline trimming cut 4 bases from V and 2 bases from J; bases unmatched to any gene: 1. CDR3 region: CAISAQGNYGYTF. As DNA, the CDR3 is TGTGCCATCAGTGCACAGGGGAACTATGGCTACACCTTC.

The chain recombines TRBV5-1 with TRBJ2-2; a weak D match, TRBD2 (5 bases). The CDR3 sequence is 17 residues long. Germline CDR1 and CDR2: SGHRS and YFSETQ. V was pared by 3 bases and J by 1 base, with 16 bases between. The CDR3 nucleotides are TGCGCCAGCAGCTCTACCTTAGCCGGACTGAACACCGGGGAGCTGTTTTTT. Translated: CASSSTLAGLNTGELFF.

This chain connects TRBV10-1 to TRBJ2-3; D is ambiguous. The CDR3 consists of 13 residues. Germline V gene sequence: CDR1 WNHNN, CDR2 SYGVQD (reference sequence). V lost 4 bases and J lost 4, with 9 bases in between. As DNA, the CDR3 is TGCGCCAGCAGTGTTTCGTTCGCAGATACGCAGTATTTT. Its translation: CASSVSFADTQYF.

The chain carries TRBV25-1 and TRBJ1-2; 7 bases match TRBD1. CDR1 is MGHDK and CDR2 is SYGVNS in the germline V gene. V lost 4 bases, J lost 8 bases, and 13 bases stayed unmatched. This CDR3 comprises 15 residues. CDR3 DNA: TGTGCCAGCAGTGTCTACGCGTCAGGGGGGAAGGGCTACACCTTC. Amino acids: CASSVYASGGKGYTF.

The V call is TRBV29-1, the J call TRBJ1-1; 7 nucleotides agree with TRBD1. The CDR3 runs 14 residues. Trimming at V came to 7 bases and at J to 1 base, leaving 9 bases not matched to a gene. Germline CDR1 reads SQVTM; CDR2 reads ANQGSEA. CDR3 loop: CSAEGATGNTEAFF. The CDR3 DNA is TGCAGCGCCGAGGGGGCGACCGGGAACACTGAAGCTTTCTTT.

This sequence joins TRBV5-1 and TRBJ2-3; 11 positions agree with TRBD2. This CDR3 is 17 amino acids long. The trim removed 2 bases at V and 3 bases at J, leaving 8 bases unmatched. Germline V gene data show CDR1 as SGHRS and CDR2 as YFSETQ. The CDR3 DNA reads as TGCGCCAGCAGCTTACTTTTTAGCGGGGGGGCTACAGATACGCAGTATTTT. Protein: CASSLLFSGGATDTQYF.

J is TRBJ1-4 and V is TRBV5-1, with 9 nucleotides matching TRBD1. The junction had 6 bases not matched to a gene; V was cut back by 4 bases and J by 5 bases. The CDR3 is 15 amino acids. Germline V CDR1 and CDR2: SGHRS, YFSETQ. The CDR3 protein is CASSTMTGGNEKLFF. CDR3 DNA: TGCGCCAGCAGCACTATGACAGGGGGGAATGAAAAACTGTTTTTT.

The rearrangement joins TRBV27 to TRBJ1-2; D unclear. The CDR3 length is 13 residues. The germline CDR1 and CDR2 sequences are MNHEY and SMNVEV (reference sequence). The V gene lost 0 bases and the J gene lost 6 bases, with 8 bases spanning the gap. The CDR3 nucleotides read TGTGCCAGCAGTTTATCGGTTGAGAATGGCTACACCTTC. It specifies CASSLSVENGYTF.

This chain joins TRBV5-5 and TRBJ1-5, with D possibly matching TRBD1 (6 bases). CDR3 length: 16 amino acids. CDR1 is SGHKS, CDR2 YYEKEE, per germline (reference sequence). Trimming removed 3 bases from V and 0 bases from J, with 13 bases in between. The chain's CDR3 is CASSSRDIYSNQPQHF. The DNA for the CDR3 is TGTGCCAGCAGCTCCCGGGACATATATAGCAATCAGCCCCAGCATTTT.

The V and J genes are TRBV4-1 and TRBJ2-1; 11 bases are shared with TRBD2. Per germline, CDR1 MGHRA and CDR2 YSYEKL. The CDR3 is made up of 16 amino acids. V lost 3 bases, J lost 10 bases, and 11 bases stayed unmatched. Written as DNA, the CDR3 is TGCGCCAGCAGCCATCCGACACTAGCGGGAGAGAGGGAGCAGTTCTTC. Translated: CASSHPTLAGEREQFF.

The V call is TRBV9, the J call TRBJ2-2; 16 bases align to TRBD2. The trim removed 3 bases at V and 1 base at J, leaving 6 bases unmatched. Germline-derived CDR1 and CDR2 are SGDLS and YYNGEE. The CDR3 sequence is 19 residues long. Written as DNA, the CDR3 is TGTGCCAGCAGCGCGGGGGGGACTAGCGGGAGGGGGAACACCGGGGAGCTGTTTTTT. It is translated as CASSAGGTSGRGNTGELFF.

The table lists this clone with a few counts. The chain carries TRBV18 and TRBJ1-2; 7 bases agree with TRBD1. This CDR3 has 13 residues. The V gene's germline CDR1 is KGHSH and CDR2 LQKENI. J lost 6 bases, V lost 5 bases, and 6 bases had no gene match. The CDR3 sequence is CASSETGDNGYTF. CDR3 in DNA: TGTGCCAGCTCAGAAACAGGGGATAATGGCTACACCTTC.

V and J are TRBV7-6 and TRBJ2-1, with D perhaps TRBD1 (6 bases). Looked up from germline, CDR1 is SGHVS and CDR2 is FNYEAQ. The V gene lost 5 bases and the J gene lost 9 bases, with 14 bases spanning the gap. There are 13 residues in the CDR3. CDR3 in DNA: TGTGCCAGCAGCGGTTACCAGGGGTTTGAGCAGTTCTTC. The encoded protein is CASSGYQGFEQFF.